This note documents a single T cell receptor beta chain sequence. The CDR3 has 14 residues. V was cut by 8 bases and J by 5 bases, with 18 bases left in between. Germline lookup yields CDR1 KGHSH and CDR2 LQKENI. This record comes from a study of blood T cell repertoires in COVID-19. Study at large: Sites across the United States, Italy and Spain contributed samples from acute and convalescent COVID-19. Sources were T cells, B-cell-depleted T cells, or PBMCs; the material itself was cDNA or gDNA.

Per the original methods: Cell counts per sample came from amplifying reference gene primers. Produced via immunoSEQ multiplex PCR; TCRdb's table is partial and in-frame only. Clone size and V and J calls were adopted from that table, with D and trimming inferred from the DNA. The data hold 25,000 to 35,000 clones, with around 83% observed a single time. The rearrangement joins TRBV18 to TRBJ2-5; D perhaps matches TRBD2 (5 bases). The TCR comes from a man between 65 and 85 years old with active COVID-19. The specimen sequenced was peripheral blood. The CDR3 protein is CASNPVEDPETQYF. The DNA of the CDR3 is TGTGCCAGCAATCCGGTGGAGGATCCGGAGACCCAGTACTTC.